This TCR beta chain emerged from a study of blood T cells in healthy people across ages. Alongside a J-beta primer mix, a sample-barcoded 5' primer served in a second PCR lasting about 6 to 11 cycles. Using its own MiXCR run on the 5' RACE reads, TCRdb lists one record per CDR3 protein. The table includes 1.5 million to 2 million distinct CDR3 sequences, roughly 32% detected once. The CDR3 runs 13 residues. Trimming removed 1 base at V and 9 bases at J, with 12 bases between. Germline V gives CDR1 MDHEN, CDR2 SYDVKM. Material for sequencing was blood. This sequence originates from a woman aged 25 to 45 in good health. This chain joins TRBV28 and TRBJ1-2; D remains unclear. In DNA form, the CDR3 reads TGTGCCAGCAGTTTATATGAAGCTAGCAGCTACACCTTC. It codes for CASSLYEASSYTF.